Below, 31 T cell receptor beta chains from the same sample are listed, as sequenced in a study of cytomegalovirus exposure and HLA in healthy donors. PCR primers comprised 60 Vbeta and 13 Jbeta primers. Using immunoSEQ multiplex PCR, the repertoire was profiled, and TCRdb retains in-frame clones only, with some absent. The table includes 95,000 to 130,000 clones, around three quarters detected once. The sample comprised PBMCs. Receptors were obtained from a man aged 30 to 39 in good health and CMV-seropositive.

V usage is TRBV30 and J usage is TRBJ2-3; TRBD2 aligns across 7 bases. The germline V gene encodes CDR1 GTSNPN and CDR2 SVGIG (reference sequence). J gave up 5 bases and V 0 bases, and 5 bases lay outside the gene matches. The CDR3 consists of 14 residues. The CDR3 DNA follows: TGTGCCTGGAGTGTACTCAGCGGGAAAGATACGCAGTATTTT. Protein product: CAWSVLSGKDTQYF.

This chain links TRBV6-5 with TRBJ1-2; D unclear. Germline lookup yields CDR1 MNHEY and CDR2 SVGAGI. This CDR3 contains 16 residues. V was trimmed by 0 bases and J by 8 bases, leaving 19 bases between them. CDR3 in amino acids: CASSYSIGNTPGGYTF. The CDR3 nucleotides are TGTGCCAGCAGTTACTCGATTGGGAATACCCCGGGAGGCTACACCTTC.

The chain combines TRBV5-1 with TRBJ2-3; the D gene is possibly TRBD2 (5 bases). CDR1 and CDR2 (germline): SGHRS, YFSETQ. Trimming left V 4 bases short and J 1 base short, with 10 bases between. The CDR3 length is 14 residues. The CDR3 coding sequence is TGCGCCAGCAGCGCTGGACTGGGCACAGATACGCAGTATTTT. This gives the protein CASSAGLGTDTQYF.

The chain employs TRBV18 and TRBJ2-7, with TRBD2 as a possible D gene (5 bases). The CDR3 consists of 14 residues. The germline V gene has CDR1 KGHSH and CDR2 LQKENI. Trimming took 6 bases from V and 2 from J, leaving 14 bases between them. CDR3 DNA: TGTGCCAGCTCGCACCGGGGTCCACCCTACGAGCAGTACTTC. Translation gives CASSHRGPPYEQYF. Based on the CDR3 plus reference TRBV18 and TRBJ2-7, the full variable domain is NAGVMQNPRHLVRRRGQEARLRCSPMKGHSHVYWYRQLPEEGLKFMVYLQKENIIDESGMPKERFSAEFPKEGPSILRIQQVVRGDSAAYFCASSHRGPPYEQYFGPGTRLTVT.

The rearrangement links TRBV5-4 to TRBJ2-7; 7 bases agree with TRBD2. J gave up 12 bases and V 2 bases, and 14 bases lay outside the gene matches. CDR3 size: 14 residues. Looked up from germline, CDR1 is SGHNT and CDR2 is YYREEE (reference sequence). DNA of the CDR3: TGTGCCAGCAGCTTTAGCGGGCCGGCAGTCGGCATGTACTTC. This gives the protein CASSFSGPAVGMYF.

This chain uses TRBV4-2 with TRBJ1-2, with D perhaps matching TRBD1 (5 bases). Germline CDR1 is LGHNA and CDR2 is YNFKEQ. CDR3 length: 13 residues. Between the trimmed V and J ends, which lost 0 bases and 5 bases, there was a span of 7 bases. CDR3 sequence: CASSQDREYGYTF. For the CDR3, the DNA is TGTGCCAGCAGCCAAGACAGGGAATATGGCTACACCTTC.

This chain uses TRBV4-1 with TRBJ2-7, with a tentative D call TRBD1 (6 bases). CDR1 and CDR2 (germline): MGHRA, YSYEKL. CDR3 size: 17 residues. Between the trimmed V and J ends, which lost 0 bases and 0 bases, there was a span of 15 bases. In DNA form, the CDR3 reads TGCGCCAGCAGCCAAGATCTAGGGGGTCTCATCTCCTACGAGCAGTACTTC. Its translation is CASSQDLGGLISYEQYF.

The chain links TRBV6-5 to TRBJ1-6; a possible D gene is TRBD1 (6 bases). Germline values: CDR1 MNHEY, CDR2 SVGAGI. V was pared by 5 bases and J by 7 bases, with 9 bases between. The CDR3 runs 13 residues. CDR3 in DNA: TGTGCCAGCAGTCGGACAGAGAATTCACCCCTCCACTTT. Protein product: CASSRTENSPLHF.

This sequence joins TRBV11-2 and TRBJ2-7; D perhaps matches TRBD2 (5 bases). In germline, CDR1 is SGHAT, CDR2 FQNNGV. Trimming pared 6 bases from V and 7 bases from J, leaving 19 bases between. The CDR3 has 14 amino acids. CDR3 amino acids: CASRSPSPREEQYF. CDR3 coding DNA: TGTGCCAGCAGGTCCCCGTCGCCTCGGGAAGAGCAGTACTTC. Combining the CDR3 with reference TRBV11-2 and TRBJ2-7 gives the whole variable domain EAGVAQSPRYKIIEKRQSVAFWCNPISGHATLYWYQQILGQGPKLLIQFQNNGVVDDSQLPKDRFSAERLKGVDSTLKIQPAKLEDSAVYLCASRSPSPREEQYFGPGTRLTVT.

The chain joins TRBV27 to TRBJ1-2, with D unclear. The germline CDR1 and CDR2 sequences are MNHEY and SMNVEV (reference sequence). Between the trimmed V and J ends, which lost 9 bases and 4 bases, there was a span of 12 bases. The CDR3 consists of 12 residues. The CDR3 here is CARILTAYGYTF. In DNA, the CDR3 is TGTGCCAGGATCCTAACAGCCTATGGCTACACCTTC.

This clone was seen more than once but under ten times. The chain uses TRBV11-2 and TRBJ2-7; TRBD2 agrees at 8 bases. Unmatched junction bases numbered 17, after V lost 5 bases and J lost 2 bases. The CDR3 loop spans 18 amino acids. Germline V lookup: CDR1 SGHAT, CDR2 FQNNGV. CDR3 DNA sequence: TGTGCCAGCAGCCCGAACAACAGGGAGCGGGGGTCGACCTACGAGCAGTACTTC. This gives the protein CASSPNNRERGSTYEQYF.

V gene TRBV10-3 combines with J gene TRBJ2-1, with 9 positions matching TRBD1. V trimming: 6 bases; J trimming: 4 bases; junction bases outside the gene matches: 10. This CDR3 region has 16 residues. Per germline, CDR1 ENHRY and CDR2 SYGVKD. CDR3 nucleotide sequence: TGTGCCATCAGCATGCAACAGGGGGCAATGTACAATGAGCAGTTCTTC. It is translated as CAISMQQGAMYNEQFF.

The V gene is TRBV27, the J gene TRBJ2-7; the D is unclear. Germline-derived CDR1 and CDR2 are MNHEY and SMNVEV (reference sequence). This CDR3 contains 14 residues. V lost 5 bases and J 5 bases, leaving 16 bases between the germline ends. The CDR3 sequence: CASSPTPGYHEQYF. The CDR3 DNA reads as TGTGCCAGCAGTCCCACCCCGGGTTACCACGAGCAGTACTTC.

The rearrangement links TRBV6-5 to TRBJ2-7; possibly TRBD2 for D (6 bases). The CDR3 runs 15 residues. V lost 6 bases to trimming and J lost 5 bases, with 20 bases between them. Germline CDR1 and CDR2: MNHEY and SVGAGI. CDR3 DNA sequence: TGTGCCAGCAGGCGGAGGTTCCGGGGGAACAACGAGCAGTACTTC. As protein: CASRRRFRGNNEQYF.

This rearrangement joins TRBV29-1 to TRBJ1-1, with D possibly being TRBD1 (5 bases). CDR1 is SQVTM and CDR2 is ANQGSEA in the germline V gene. Trimming stripped 7 bases from V and 1 base from J, with 10 bases between. The CDR3 consists of 12 residues. The CDR3: CSAGLQNTEAFF. CDR3 nucleotide sequence: TGCAGCGCGGGACTCCAGAACACTGAAGCTTTCTTT.

The V call is TRBV4-1, the J call TRBJ1-5; tentatively, D is TRBD1 (5 bases). Germline V CDR1 and CDR2: MGHRA, YSYEKL. V was pared by 6 bases and J by 1 base, with 16 bases between. CDR3 size: 16 residues. This CDR3 reads CASSNLGGGSNQPQHF. The CDR3 region has the DNA TGCGCCAGCAGTAACCTTGGGGGAGGGAGCAATCAGCCCCAGCATTTT.

The rearrangement uses TRBV7-8 and TRBJ2-1; the D gene is possibly TRBD2 (6 bases). Trimming shortened V by 5 bases and J by 0 bases, and 14 bases separated the two germline ends. Germline V lookup: CDR1 SGHVS, CDR2 FQNEAQ. The CDR3 spans 16 residues. For the CDR3, the DNA is TGTGCCAGCAGCCCCAGGGACTCCTTCTCCTACAATGAGCAGTTCTTC. Its translation is CASSPRDSFSYNEQFF.

The V and J genes are TRBV5-5 and TRBJ1-2, with 10 bases identical to TRBD1. With V trimmed by 4 bases and J by 5 bases, 5 bases remained unmatched. In germline, CDR1 is SGHKS, CDR2 YYEKEE (reference sequence). The CDR3 is 14 amino acids. The CDR3 loop is CASSPDRGVYGYTF. Written as DNA, the CDR3 is TGTGCCAGCAGCCCGGACAGGGGGGTTTATGGCTACACCTTC.

The chain is built from TRBV6-5 and TRBJ2-7, with a possible D match to TRBD2 (6 bases). V was shortened by 6 bases and J by 6 bases, with 18 bases between the two germline ends. This CDR3 has 14 residues. Germline assignment: CDR1 MNHEY and CDR2 SVGAGI. The CDR3 loop is CASSPGGEAVEQYF. The CDR3 DNA sequence: TGTGCCAGCAGCCCAGGCGGGGAAGCGGTCGAGCAGTACTTC.

This clone was detected a few times. The J gene is TRBJ2-3, the V gene TRBV7-9; D unclear. The length of the CDR3 is 16 residues. Germline assignment: CDR1 SEHNR and CDR2 FQNEAQ (reference sequence). V was clipped by 2 bases and J by 2 bases, with 14 bases between them. The CDR3 bases are TGTGCCAGCAGCTTATTCGTGGGCGTACTCACAGATACGCAGTATTTT. This translates into CASSLFVGVLTDTQYF. Complete variable domain (other parts from reference TRBV7-9 and TRBJ2-3): DTGVSQNPRHKITKRGQNVTFRCDPISEHNRLYWYRQTLGQGPEFLTYFQNEAQLEKSRLLSDRFSAERPKGSFSTLEIQRTEQGDSAMYLCASSLFVGVLTDTQYFGPGTRLTVL.

The chain recombines TRBV9 with TRBJ1-5; no firm D call. Between the trimmed V and J ends, which lost 0 bases and 4 bases, there was a span of 8 bases. Germline V gene sequence: CDR1 SGDLS, CDR2 YYNGEE. CDR3 length: 14 residues. The CDR3 DNA reads TGTGCCAGCAGCGTAGTGGAGAGTAATCAGCCCCAGCATTTT. It is translated as CASSVVESNQPQHF.

This sequence joins TRBV5-6 and TRBJ1-1, with 7 bases matching TRBD1. The CDR3 runs to 13 residues. The trim removed 4 bases at V and 6 bases at J, leaving 6 bases unmatched. Germline CDR1 reads SGHDT; CDR2 reads YYEEEE. CDR3: CASSRQGMPEAFF. The CDR3 DNA reads as TGTGCCAGCAGCAGACAGGGAATGCCTGAAGCTTTCTTT. Full variable domain (outside the CDR3, taken from reference TRBV5-6 and TRBJ1-1): DAGVTQSPTHLIKTRGQQVTLRCSPKSGHDTVSWYQQALGQGPQFIFQYYEEEERQRGNFPDRFSGHQFPNYSSELNVNALLLGDSALYLCASSRQGMPEAFFGQGTRLTVV.

This clone was detected a few times. A read error may produce the germline difference seen at one junction end. The chain is built from TRBV5-4 and TRBJ2-7; TRBD2 might be the D (7 bases). Germline V gene data show CDR1 as SGHNT and CDR2 as YYREEE (reference sequence). This CDR3 is 16 amino acids long. In nucleotides, the CDR3 is TGCGCCAGCAGCCAAGAGGCGGGGGCCGGTTTCTACGAGCAGTACTTC. Amino acid sequence: CASSQEAGAGFYEQYF. Filled out from reference TRBV5-4 and TRBJ2-7, the complete variable domain reads ETGVTQSPTHLIKTRGQQVTLRCSSQSGHNTVSWYQQALGQGPQFIFQYYREEENGRGNFPPRFSGLQFPNYSSELNVNALELDDSALYLCASSQEAGAGFYEQYFGPGTRLTVT.

This clone was seen a few times. The chain carries TRBV2 and TRBJ1-5; D not resolved. The CDR3 has 11 residues. The germline CDR1 and CDR2 sequences are SNHLY and FYNNEI. Deletions cut 6 bases from V and 9 bases from J, with 9 bases between. CDR3 nucleotides: TGTGCCAGCAGCGGGGTTGGGCCCCAGCATTTT. Protein sequence: CASSGVGPQHF.

The chain couples TRBV6-6 to TRBJ1-5; D uncertain. Deletions cut 6 bases from V and 7 bases from J, with 10 bases between. The germline V gene has CDR1 MNHNY and CDR2 SVGAGI (reference sequence). The CDR3 consists of 12 residues. The CDR3 reads CASSPGVQPQHF. CDR3 nucleotides: TGTGCCAGCAGCCCCGGAGTCCAGCCCCAGCATTTT.

J is TRBJ1-2 and V is TRBV5-1, with 7 bases fitting TRBD1. After removal of 3 bases from V and 6 bases from J, the junction contained 8 bases not matched to a gene. The CDR3 loop spans 14 amino acids. Germline values: CDR1 SGHRS, CDR2 YFSETQ. CDR3 coding DNA: TGCGCCAGCAGCTCCTGGACAGGCGGGAATGGCTACACCTTC. Residues: CASSSWTGGNGYTF.

The chain recombines TRBV28 with TRBJ1-2, with D possibly being TRBD1 (5 bases). Deletions cut 4 bases from V and 4 bases from J, with 19 bases between. Germline V gene lookup returns CDR1 MDHEN and CDR2 SYDVKM. The CDR3 totals 16 residues. CDR3 amino acids: CASSSGTPRSSYGYTF. As DNA, the CDR3 is TGTGCCAGCAGTTCCGGGACTCCTCGTAGTTCCTATGGCTACACCTTC.

The chain links TRBV12-5 to TRBJ2-3, with a tentative D call TRBD2 (7 bases). This CDR3 region has 17 residues. Deletions cut 4 bases from V and 5 bases from J, with 22 bases between. Germline CDR1 and CDR2: LGHNT and FRNRAP. The CDR3 DNA sequence: TGTGCTAGTGGTTCTAGCTGGGGGCGGGAGATTGGAGATACGCAGTATTTT. Its translation is CASGSSWGREIGDTQYF. Full variable domain (remainder filled in from reference TRBV12-5 and TRBJ2-3): DARVTQTPRHKVTEMGQEVTMRCQPILGHNTVFWYRQTMMQGLELLAYFRNRAPLDDSGMPKDRFSAEMPDATLATLKIQPSEPRDSAVYFCASGSSWGREIGDTQYFGPGTRLTVL.

The V and J genes are TRBV7-8 and TRBJ2-7; 7 nucleotides line up with TRBD2. CDR3 length equals 14 residues. Germline CDR1 and CDR2: SGHVS and FQNEAQ. V lost 3 bases, J lost 4 bases, and 6 bases stayed unmatched. Here the CDR3 reads CASSLGRERYEQYF. The CDR3 nucleotides read TGTGCCAGCAGCTTGGGGCGGGAGAGGTACGAGCAGTACTTC.

The sample holds a few counts of this clone. This sequence joins TRBV5-4 and TRBJ2-7, with D perhaps TRBD2 (6 bases). The V end lost 4 bases, the J end lost 0 bases, and 20 bases lay between the germline ends. The CDR3 spans 17 residues. Germline assignment: CDR1 SGHNT and CDR2 YYREEE (reference sequence). CDR3 sequence (DNA): TGTGCCAGCAGCCCCCCAGTAGGAGGGCCCCACTCCTACGAGCAGTACTTC. Its translation is CASSPPVGGPHSYEQYF.

CDR3 loop: CASRGDRASNQPQHF. DNA for the CDR3: TGTGCCAGCAGGGGGGACAGGGCTAGCAATCAGCCCCAGCATTTT. The chain is built from TRBV2 and TRBJ1-5, with TRBD1 matching 9 bases. From germline, CDR1 is SNHLY and CDR2 FYNNEI. The junction had 3 bases not matched to a gene; V was cut back by 6 bases and J by 0 bases. CDR3 length: 15 amino acids. Filled out from reference TRBV2 and TRBJ1-5, the complete variable domain reads EPEVTQTPSHQVTQMGQEVILRCVPISNHLYFYWYRQILGQKVEFLVSFYNNEISEKSEIFDDQFSVERPDGSNFTLKIRSTKLEDSAMYFCASRGDRASNQPQHFGDGTRLSIL.